A single sample gave rise to the 5 T cell receptor beta chains below, sequenced in a study of T cell repertoires in cytomegalovirus infection. One entry per CDR3 protein, called by TCRdb with MiXCR from the reads. The top ten clones hold about 12% of a sample with 450,000 to 650,000 distinct CDR3 sequences, 26% of them seen once. Sequenced input: PBMCs. The receptors come from a human donor in good health (CMV status not recorded). Some clones in this sample may be carry-over from other donors' samples.

The sample holds a few counts of this clonotype. The rearrangement links TRBV7-3 to TRBJ2-1; D not resolved. V was cut by 5 bases and J by 4 bases, with 12 bases left in between. The CDR3 totals 14 residues. Germline loops: CDR1 SGHTA, CDR2 FQGTGA. The chain's CDR3 is CASSDNAVYNEQFF. The CDR3 bases are TGTGCCAGCAGCGATAACGCCGTTTACAATGAGCAGTTCTTC.

This clonotype was observed a handful of times. J is TRBJ2-5 and V is TRBV5-1, with D maybe TRBD2 (6 bases). CDR1 is SGHRS and CDR2 is YFSETQ in the germline V gene. The CDR3 consists of 16 residues. With 2 bases removed from V and 5 bases from J, the gap between germline ends came to 19 bases. The CDR3, as DNA: TGCGCCAGCAGCTTTCCGGCCGGGAGTGAGGGTGAGACCCAGTACTTC. Amino acids: CASSFPAGSEGETQYF.

This clonotype showed up many times. The rearrangement joins TRBV7-8 to TRBJ1-5; TRBD1 might be the D (5 bases). The V end lost 0 bases, the J end lost 3 bases, and 6 bases lay between the germline ends. The CDR3 covers 14 residues. Per germline, CDR1 SGHVS and CDR2 FQNEAQ. The CDR3 coding sequence is TGTGCCAGCAGCTTAGCAGGGGACAATCAGCCCCAGCATTTT. It encodes CASSLAGDNQPQHF.

The chain combines TRBV2 with TRBJ2-5; 9 bases are a match to TRBD1. The ends lost 4 bases at V and 1 base at J; junction bases unmatched: 4. Germline V gene sequence: CDR1 SNHLY, CDR2 FYNNEI. This CDR3 is 15 amino acids long. The CDR3 coding sequence is TGTGCCAGCAGTGTGACAGGGGGTCCCCAAGAGACCCAGTACTTC. Translating gives CASSVTGGPQETQYF.

The chain recombines TRBV29-1 with TRBJ2-6; D gene unclear. Germline V gives CDR1 SQVTM, CDR2 ANQGSEA. The CDR3 runs 12 residues. Trimming took off 7 bases at V and 2 bases at J, with 6 bases between the two ends. The chain's CDR3 is CSASAGANVLTF. The CDR3 DNA follows: TGCAGCGCCTCCGCTGGGGCCAACGTCCTGACTTTC.